This T cell receptor (beta chain) is from a study of OX40 agonist ivuxolimab in advanced cancers. As for the study in general: Averaging about 60 years in age, with a range of about 20 to 90, the cohort was around 83% male. General study findings and limits: CD4+ and CD8+ blood T cells expanded clonally by week 6 at 0.1 to 3.0 mg/kg.

As concerns this clone: Its antigen is currently unknown.

Germline V CDR1 and CDR2: MNHNY, SVGAGI (reference sequence). The CDR3 contains 15 residues. Germline trimming cut 0 bases from V and 4 bases from J; bases unmatched to any gene: 5. Sequenced by immunoSEQ multiplex PCR; TCRdb stores in-frame clones only, minus some. The sample has approximately 110,000 clones, just under 95% seen once. It was autoimmune disease history or systemic immunosuppression that excluded patients. Patients had blood sampled at baseline and again on cycle 4 day 1 and cycle 7 day 1. This sequence was found in an adult with an advanced solid tumor such as melanoma, head and neck, liver or kidney cancer. The rearrangement links TRBV6-6 to TRBJ2-7; 8 bases align to TRBD2. The input for sequencing was CD4+ or CD8+ T cells sorted from blood, taken in a trial of the OX40 agonist ivuxolimab. The CDR3 reads CASSYSGLEGYEQYF. CDR3 DNA sequence: TGTGCCAGCAGTTACTCGGGACTAGAGGGATACGAGCAGTACTTC.